This is a list of T cell receptor beta chains from one sample in a study of blood T cell repertoires in COVID-19. Profiled with immunoSEQ multiplex PCR; TCRdb holds only in-frame clones, not every one. The table includes under 350,000 clones, around 85% detected once. Sequencing was performed on peripheral blood. The receptors were sampled from a woman aged 70-85 years with acute or convalescent COVID-19. Both conserved end residues are part of each CDR3. A D gene is named only where the DNA matches it firmly.

J gene: TRBJ2-5; D gene: .; V gene: TRBV18; CDR3 protein: CASSSGLQETQYF; CDR3 DNA: TGTGCCAGCTCATCCGGACTTCAAGAGACCCAGTACTTC
J gene: TRBJ1-1; D gene: .; V gene: TRBV18; CDR3 protein: CASSPPMGPGEAFF; CDR3 DNA: TGTGCCAGCTCACCACCGATGGGCCCAGGTGAAGCTTTCTTT
J gene: TRBJ2-1; D gene: .; V gene: TRBV21-1; CDR3 protein: CASLQGGRHEQFF; CDR3 DNA: TGTGCCAGCTTACAGGGAGGGAGGCATGAGCAGTTCTTC
J gene: TRBJ1-5; D gene: .; V gene: TRBV28; CDR3 protein: CASTPGVEPQHF; CDR3 DNA: TGTGCCAGCACCCCGGGGGTAGAGCCCCAGCATTTT
J gene: TRBJ1-3; D gene: .; V gene: TRBV7-2; CDR3 protein: CASSLRNSGNTIYF; CDR3 DNA: TGTGCCAGCAGCTTGCGGAACTCTGGAAACACCATATATTTT
J gene: TRBJ1-3; D gene: .; V gene: TRBV7-6; CDR3 protein: CASSPGLISGNTIYF; CDR3 DNA: TGTGCCAGCAGTCCTGGACTGATCTCTGGAAACACCATATATTTT
J gene: TRBJ1-1; D gene: .; V gene: TRBV18; CDR3 protein: CASSPQLTNTEAFF; CDR3 DNA: TGTGCCAGCTCACCCCAACTGACTAACACTGAAGCTTTCTTT
J gene: TRBJ1-2; D gene: .; V gene: TRBV5-4; CDR3 protein: CASSLEAGDGYTF; CDR3 DNA: TGTGCCAGCAGCTTGGAGGCAGGGGATGGCTACACCTTC
J gene: TRBJ1-6; D gene: .; V gene: TRBV27; CDR3 protein: CASSFRGGGSPLHF; CDR3 DNA: TGTGCCAGCAGTTTCAGGGGCGGAGGTTCACCCCTCCACTTT
J gene: TRBJ2-2; D gene: .; V gene: TRBV15; CDR3 protein: CATSRDGRNTGELFF; CDR3 DNA: TGTGCCACCAGCAGAGATGGCAGAAACACCGGGGAGCTGTTTTTT
J gene: TRBJ2-1; D gene: TRBD1; V gene: TRBV11-2; CDR3 protein: CASSSGGRGKGEQFF; CDR3 DNA: TGTGCCAGCAGCTCAGGGGGCAGGGGGAAAGGTGAGCAGTTCTTC
J gene: TRBJ1-1; D gene: .; V gene: TRBV6-2/TRBV6-3; CDR3 protein: CASSYSGGIAEAFF; CDR3 DNA: TGTGCCAGCAGTTACTCGGGAGGGATCGCTGAAGCTTTCTTT
J gene: TRBJ1-2; D gene: TRBD1; V gene: TRBV18; CDR3 protein: CASSPSGSGQGTTGYTF; CDR3 DNA: TGTGCCAGCTCACCAAGTGGTTCGGGACAGGGAACGACTGGCTACACCTTC
J gene: TRBJ1-1; D gene: TRBD1; V gene: TRBV6-5; CDR3 protein: CASRGEGARAEAFF; CDR3 DNA: TGTGCCAGCAGAGGCGAGGGGGCACGGGCTGAAGCTTTCTTT